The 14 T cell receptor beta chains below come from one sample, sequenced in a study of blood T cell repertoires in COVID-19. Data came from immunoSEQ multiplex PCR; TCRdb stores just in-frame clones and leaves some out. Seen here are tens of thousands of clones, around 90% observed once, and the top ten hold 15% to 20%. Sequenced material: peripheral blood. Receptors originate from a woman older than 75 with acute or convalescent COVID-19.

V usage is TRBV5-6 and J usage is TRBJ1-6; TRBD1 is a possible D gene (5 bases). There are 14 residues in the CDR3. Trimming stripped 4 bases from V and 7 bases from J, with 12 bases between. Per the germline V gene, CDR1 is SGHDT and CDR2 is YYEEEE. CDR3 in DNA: TGTGCCAGCAGCCTAGGGACTCCAAATTCACCCCTCCACTTT. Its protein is CASSLGTPNSPLHF. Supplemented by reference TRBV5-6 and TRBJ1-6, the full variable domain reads DAGVTQSPTHLIKTRGQQVTLRCSPKSGHDTVSWYQQALGQGPQFIFQYYEEEERQRGNFPDRFSGHQFPNYSSELNVNALLLGDSALYLCASSLGTPNSPLHFGNGTRLTVT.

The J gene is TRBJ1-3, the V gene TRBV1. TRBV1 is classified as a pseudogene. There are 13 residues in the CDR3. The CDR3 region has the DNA TGCACCAGCCCCCCGGGCTCTGGAAACACCATATATTTT. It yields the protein CTSPPGSGNTIYF.

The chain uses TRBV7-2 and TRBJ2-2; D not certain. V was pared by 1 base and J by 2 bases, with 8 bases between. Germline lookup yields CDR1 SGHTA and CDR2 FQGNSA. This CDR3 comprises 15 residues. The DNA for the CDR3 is TGTGCCAGCAGCTTAGTTTTCAGAAACACCGGGGAGCTGTTTTTT. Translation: CASSLVFRNTGELFF.

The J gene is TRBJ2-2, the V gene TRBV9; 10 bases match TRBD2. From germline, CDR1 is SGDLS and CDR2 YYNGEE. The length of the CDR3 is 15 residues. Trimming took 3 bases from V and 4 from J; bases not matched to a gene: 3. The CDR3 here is CASSGSGRATGELFF. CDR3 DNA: TGTGCCAGCAGCGGGAGCGGGAGGGCCACCGGGGAGCTGTTTTTT.

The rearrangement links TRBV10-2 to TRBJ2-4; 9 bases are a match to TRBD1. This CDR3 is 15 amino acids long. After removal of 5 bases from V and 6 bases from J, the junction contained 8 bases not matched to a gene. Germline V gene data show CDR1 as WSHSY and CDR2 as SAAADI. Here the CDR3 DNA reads TGCGCCAGCAGTTCAACAGGGGGCGTCGGAAACATTCAGTACTTC. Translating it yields CASSSTGGVGNIQYF.

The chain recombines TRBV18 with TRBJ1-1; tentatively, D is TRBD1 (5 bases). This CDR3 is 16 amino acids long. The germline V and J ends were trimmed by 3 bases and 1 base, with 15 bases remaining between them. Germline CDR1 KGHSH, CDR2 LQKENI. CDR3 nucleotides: TGTGCCAGCTCACCGCGGCAGCAACAGGCGAACACTGAAGCTTTCTTT. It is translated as CASSPRQQQANTEAFF.

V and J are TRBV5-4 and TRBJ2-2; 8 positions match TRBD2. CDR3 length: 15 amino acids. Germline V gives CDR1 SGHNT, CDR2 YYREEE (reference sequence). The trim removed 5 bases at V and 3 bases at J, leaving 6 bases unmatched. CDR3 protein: CASRRIGGDTGELFF. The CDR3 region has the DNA TGTGCCAGCAGGCGTATCGGGGGGGACACCGGGGAGCTGTTTTTT.

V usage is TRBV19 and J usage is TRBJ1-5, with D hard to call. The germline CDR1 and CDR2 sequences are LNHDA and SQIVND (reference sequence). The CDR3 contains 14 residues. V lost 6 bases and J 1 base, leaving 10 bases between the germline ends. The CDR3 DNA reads TGTGCCAGTAGAAGCGTTGGGAGCAATCAGCCCCAGCATTTT. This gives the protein CASRSVGSNQPQHF.

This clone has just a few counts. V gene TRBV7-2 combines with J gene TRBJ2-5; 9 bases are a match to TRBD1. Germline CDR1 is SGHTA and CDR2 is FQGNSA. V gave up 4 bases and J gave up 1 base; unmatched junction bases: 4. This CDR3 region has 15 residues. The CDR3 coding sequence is TGTGCCAGCAGCTCGGACAGGGGCCTCCAAGAGACCCAGTACTTC. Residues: CASSSDRGLQETQYF.

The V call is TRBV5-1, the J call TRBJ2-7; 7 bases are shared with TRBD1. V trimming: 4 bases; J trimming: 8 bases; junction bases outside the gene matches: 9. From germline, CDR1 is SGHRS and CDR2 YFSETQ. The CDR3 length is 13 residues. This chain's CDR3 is CASSPETGVKQYF. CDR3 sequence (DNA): TGCGCCAGCAGCCCCGAAACAGGGGTCAAGCAGTACTTC.

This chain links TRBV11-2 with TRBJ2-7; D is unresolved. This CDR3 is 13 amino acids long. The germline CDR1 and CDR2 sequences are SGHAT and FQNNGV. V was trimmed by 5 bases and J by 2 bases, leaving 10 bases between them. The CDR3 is CASSPPVTYEQYF. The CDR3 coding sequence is TGTGCCAGCAGCCCTCCCGTTACCTACGAGCAGTACTTC.

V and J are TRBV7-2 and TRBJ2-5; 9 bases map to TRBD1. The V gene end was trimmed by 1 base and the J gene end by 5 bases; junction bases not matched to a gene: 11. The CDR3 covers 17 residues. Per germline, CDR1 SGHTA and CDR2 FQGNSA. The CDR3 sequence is CASSLGTGVRVRETQYF. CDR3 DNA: TGTGCCAGCAGCTTAGGGACAGGGGTGCGAGTGAGGGAGACCCAGTACTTC.

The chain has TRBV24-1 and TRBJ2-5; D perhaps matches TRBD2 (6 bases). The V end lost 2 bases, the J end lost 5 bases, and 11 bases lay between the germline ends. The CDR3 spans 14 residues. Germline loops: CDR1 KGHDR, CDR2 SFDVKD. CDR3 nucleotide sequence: TGTGCCACCAGTGATTCCGCGGGGCTGGAGACCCAGTACTTC. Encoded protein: CATSDSAGLETQYF.

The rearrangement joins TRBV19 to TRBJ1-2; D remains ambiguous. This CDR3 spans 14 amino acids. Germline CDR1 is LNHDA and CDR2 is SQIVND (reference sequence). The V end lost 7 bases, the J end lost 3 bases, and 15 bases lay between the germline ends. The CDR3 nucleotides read TGTGCCAGTAAAGGCAGACCGACTTACTATGGCTACACCTTC. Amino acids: CASKGRPTYYGYTF.